Shown below are 12 T cell receptor beta chains from a single sample sequenced in a study of control samples from healthy donors and cancer patients. Here immunoSEQ multiplex PCR was the method, and the copy in TCRdb shows in-frame clones only, minus some. The sample has fewer than 20,000 clones, approximately 88% seen once. The material sequenced was PBMCs. The source of these receptors is a man between 60 and 75 years old with head and neck cancer.

This clone was picked up one time. This rearrangement joins TRBV5-4 to TRBJ1-3; 10 nucleotides line up with TRBD1. V lost 3 bases and J lost 3; bases outside the gene matches: 3. This CDR3 has 15 residues. Germline lookup yields CDR1 SGHNT and CDR2 YYREEE (reference sequence). This CDR3 is CASSWDRGYGNTIYF. The CDR3 DNA reads TGTGCCAGCAGCTGGGACAGGGGCTATGGAAACACCATATATTTT.

The chain links TRBV27 to TRBJ1-1; tentative D call: TRBD1 (5 bases). The germline V gene encodes CDR1 MNHEY and CDR2 SMNVEV (reference sequence). The CDR3 loop spans 16 amino acids. V was cut by 6 bases and J by 0 bases, with 17 bases left in between. The CDR3 DNA reads TGTGCCAGCAGACCGTGGGGGGACGGAATGAACACTGAAGCTTTCTTT. It specifies CASRPWGDGMNTEAFF.

The chain uses TRBV5-1 and TRBJ1-2, with D unresolved. Germline assignment: CDR1 SGHRS and CDR2 YFSETQ. The germline V and J ends were trimmed by 3 bases and 4 bases, with 19 bases remaining between them. This CDR3 is built from 16 residues. The DNA of the CDR3 is TGCGCCAGCAGCTCAGCAGGAAGGCGCTCTCTCTATGGCTACACCTTC. It yields the protein CASSSAGRRSLYGYTF.

V usage is TRBV7-2 and J usage is TRBJ2-2; D possibly corresponds to TRBD1 (6 bases). The germline V gene has CDR1 SGHTA and CDR2 FQGNSA. This CDR3 is 13 amino acids long. Trimming shortened V by 5 bases and J by 7 bases, and 11 bases separated the two germline ends. CDR3 protein: CASSRTGFGELFF. The DNA for the CDR3 is TGTGCCAGCAGCCGTACAGGGTTCGGGGAGCTGTTTTTT. The full variable domain, in which reference TRBV7-2 and TRBJ2-2 provide the parts outside the CDR3, is GAGVSQSPSNKVTEKGKDVELRCDPISGHTALYWYRQSLGQGLEFLIYFQGNSAPDKSGLPSDRFSAERTGGSVSTLTIQRTQQEDSAVYLCASSRTGFGELFFGEGSRLTVL.

V gene TRBV7-2 combines with J gene TRBJ1-3; D ambiguous. The CDR3 is 12 residues long. Per germline, CDR1 SGHTA and CDR2 FQGNSA. V lost 3 bases and J lost 2, with 2 bases in between. CDR3 sequence reads: CASSFTGNTIYF. CDR3 bases: TGTGCCAGCAGCTTTACTGGAAACACCATATATTTT.

This clone was detected only once. The chain uses TRBV7-9 and TRBJ2-3, with TRBD2 as a possible D gene (6 bases). Trimming removed 0 bases from V and 5 bases from J, with 6 bases in between. Germline CDR1 is SEHNR and CDR2 is FQNEAQ (reference sequence). This CDR3 is built from 13 residues. CDR3 residues: CASSLAGGDTQYF. The CDR3 coding sequence is TGTGCCAGCAGCTTAGCGGGGGGAGATACGCAGTATTTT.

V and J are TRBV7-2 and TRBJ2-3; 7 bases are shared with TRBD2. The junction had 7 bases not matched to a gene; V was cut back by 5 bases and J by 5 bases. The germline V gene has CDR1 SGHTA and CDR2 FQGNSA. The CDR3 consists of 14 residues. The CDR3 protein is CASSPQLAIDTQYF. Here the CDR3 DNA reads TGTGCCAGCAGCCCTCAACTAGCGATAGATACGCAGTATTTT.

This chain links TRBV12-3 or TRBV12-4 with TRBJ1-2; possible D gene TRBD1, 6 bases. The V end was cut by 5 bases, the J end by 7 bases, with 11 bases between. The length of the CDR3 is 12 residues. The CDR3 DNA sequence: TGTGCCAGCAGTCCCCTCAGGGGTGGCTACACCTTC. Translating it yields CASSPLRGGYTF.

The chain links TRBV2 to TRBJ2-1; TRBD2 aligns across 15 bases. There are 15 residues in the CDR3. Germline V gene data show CDR1 as SNHLY and CDR2 as FYNNEI. Losses at the gene ends were 8 bases for V and 10 bases for J; bases not matched to a gene: 9. Here the CDR3 reads CASSGTSGGSREQFF. DNA of the CDR3: TGTGCCAGCTCCGGGACTAGCGGGGGGAGTAGGGAGCAGTTCTTC.

The V call is TRBV5-1, the J call TRBJ2-2, with 7 positions matching TRBD2. The V gene end was trimmed by 4 bases and the J gene end by 4 bases; junction bases not matched to a gene: 1. The CDR3 has 13 amino acids. CDR1 and CDR2 (germline): SGHRS, YFSETQ. The CDR3 here is CASSGGGTGELFF. For the CDR3, the DNA is TGCGCCAGCAGCGGCGGGGGCACCGGGGAGCTGTTTTTT. The full variable domain, with the rest looked up from reference TRBV5-1 and TRBJ2-2, is KAGVTQTPRYLIKTRGQQVTLSCSPISGHRSVSWYQQTPGQGLQFLFEYFSETQRNKGNFPGRFSGRQFSNSRSEMNVSTLELGDSALYLCASSGGGTGELFFGEGSRLTVL.

This chain links TRBV3-1 (or the pseudogene TRBV3-2) with TRBJ2-1; 9 bases line up with TRBD1. Per the germline V gene, CDR1 is LGHDT and CDR2 is YNNKEL (reference sequence). The CDR3 covers 14 residues. The junction had 6 bases not matched to a gene; V was cut back by 4 bases and J by 8 bases. CDR3 in DNA: TGTGCCAGCAGCCGCTCGGGACAGGGCCATGAGCAGTTCTTC. Protein product: CASSRSGQGHEQFF.

J is TRBJ1-2 and V is TRBV2; D unclear. This CDR3 comprises 12 residues. CDR1 and CDR2 (germline): SNHLY, FYNNEI. The V gene lost 4 bases and the J gene lost 8 bases, with 11 bases spanning the gap. The CDR3 region is CASSGGWWGYTF. CDR3 in DNA: TGTGCCAGCAGTGGTGGGTGGTGGGGCTACACCTTC.